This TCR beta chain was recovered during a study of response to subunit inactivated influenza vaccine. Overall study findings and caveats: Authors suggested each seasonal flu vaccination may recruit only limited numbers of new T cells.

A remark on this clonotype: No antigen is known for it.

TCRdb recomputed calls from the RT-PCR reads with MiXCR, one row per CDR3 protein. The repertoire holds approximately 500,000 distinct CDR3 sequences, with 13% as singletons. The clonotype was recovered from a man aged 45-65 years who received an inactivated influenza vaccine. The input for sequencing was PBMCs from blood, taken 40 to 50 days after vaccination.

CDR3 bases: TGTGCCAGCAGGGCCGGGGGGTTCTACAATGAGCAGTTCTTC. Encoded protein: CASRAGGFYNEQFF. This rearrangement joins TRBV6-2 or TRBV6-3 to TRBJ2-1; 7 nucleotides agree with TRBD2. The CDR3 extends over 14 amino acids. Germline CDR1 reads MNHEY; CDR2 reads SVGEGT. V was clipped by 6 bases and J by 3 bases; unmatched bases: 5.